One sample yielded the 15 T cell receptor beta chains listed below, sequenced in a study of control samples from healthy donors and cancer patients. TCRdb's copy holds only in-frame clones and misses some; the assay was immunoSEQ multiplex PCR. The sample yields 40,000 to 55,000 clones, nearly 95% seen once. The specimen was PBMCs. The source is a woman in her 50s with head and neck cancer.

The chain has TRBV7-2 and TRBJ2-3; 10 nucleotides match TRBD2. This CDR3 contains 16 residues. Germline CDR1 SGHTA, CDR2 FQGNSA. With V trimmed by 1 base and J by 8 bases, 9 bases remained unmatched. This CDR3 is CASSLDATSGTITQYF. CDR3 DNA: TGTGCCAGCAGCTTAGACGCTACTAGCGGGACTATTACGCAGTATTTT.

This chain uses TRBV11-2 with TRBJ1-1; 7 bases line up with TRBD1. Germline CDR1 SGHAT, CDR2 FQNNGV. Trimming removed 0 bases from V and 4 bases from J; junction bases left unmatched: 5. The CDR3 extends over 15 amino acids. CDR3 DNA sequence: TGTGCCAGCAGCTTAGAGGAGGGGGCGGGCACTGAAGCTTTCTTT. Amino acids: CASSLEEGAGTEAFF.

V usage is TRBV2 and J usage is TRBJ2-3; 8 nucleotides agree with TRBD1. In germline, CDR1 is SNHLY, CDR2 FYNNEI. J was trimmed by 1 base and V by 8 bases; bases with no gene match: 14. This CDR3 contains 17 residues. The CDR3 nucleotides are TGTGCCAGCGGGGGGACAGGAGGGGGTAAACGCACAGATACGCAGTATTTT. Translated, it gives CASGGTGGGKRTDTQYF.

The chain carries TRBV6-6 and TRBJ2-7, with D possibly being TRBD1 (6 bases). This CDR3 is 14 amino acids long. V was pared by 0 bases and J by 2 bases, with 8 bases between. In germline, CDR1 is MNHNY, CDR2 SVGAGI (reference sequence). The CDR3: CASSYSDRTYEQYF. CDR3 nucleotide sequence: TGTGCCAGCAGTTACTCGGACAGAACCTACGAGCAGTACTTC.

CDR3 sequence reads: CASSPQGSSYEQYF. Here the CDR3 DNA reads TGTGCCAGTAGTCCCCAGGGTAGTAGCTACGAGCAGTACTTC. The chain carries TRBV19 and TRBJ2-7; the D gene is possibly TRBD1 (5 bases). The ends were cut back, 5 bases at V and 3 bases at J, with 14 bases in the middle. CDR3 length: 14 amino acids. Germline CDR1 reads LNHDA; CDR2 reads SQIVND (reference sequence).

The rearrangement links TRBV5-1 to TRBJ1-5; TRBD1 might be the D (5 bases). The ends were cut back, 2 bases at V and 7 bases at J, with 13 bases in the middle. Germline-derived CDR1 and CDR2 are SGHRS and YFSETQ. The CDR3 has 14 amino acids. The CDR3 reads CASSLGQGEQPQHF. CDR3 coding DNA: TGCGCCAGCAGCTTAGGGCAGGGAGAACAGCCCCAGCATTTT.

This chain connects TRBV18 to TRBJ1-5; D is possibly TRBD1 (6 bases). V was trimmed by 1 base and J by 4 bases, leaving 8 bases between them. This CDR3 is 14 amino acids long. CDR1 is KGHSH and CDR2 is LQKENI in the germline V gene. Here the CDR3 reads CASSPRGGNQPQHF. In DNA, the CDR3 is TGTGCCAGCTCACCACGAGGGGGGAATCAGCCCCAGCATTTT.

V usage is TRBV7-9 and J usage is TRBJ2-1; D tentatively fits TRBD1 or TRBD2 (5 bases each). Germline V CDR1 and CDR2: SEHNR, FQNEAQ (reference sequence). The CDR3 loop spans 14 amino acids. V lost 4 bases and J lost 4, with 11 bases in between. The CDR3 spells CASSSPGPYNEQFF. DNA of the CDR3: TGTGCCAGCAGCTCCCCGGGACCTTACAATGAGCAGTTCTTC. The variable domain in full, completed from reference TRBV7-9 and TRBJ2-1, reads DTGVSQNPRHKITKRGQNVTFRCDPISEHNRLYWYRQTLGQGPEFLTYFQNEAQLEKSRLLSDRFSAERPKGSFSTLEIQRTEQGDSAMYLCASSSPGPYNEQFFGPGTRLTVL.

This rearrangement joins TRBV6-4 to TRBJ1-2, with 7 bases fitting TRBD1. Germline CDR1 MRHNA, CDR2 SNTAGT. CDR3 length equals 16 residues. V trimming: 4 bases; J trimming: 6 bases; junction bases outside the gene matches: 14. The CDR3 DNA reads TGTGCCAGCAGTGCTTCTACAGGGGAAGCGTTGGATGGCTACACCTTC. This translates into CASSASTGEALDGYTF.

The chain is built from TRBV9 and TRBJ2-1; D is perhaps TRBD2 (6 bases). CDR1 is SGDLS and CDR2 is YYNGEE in the germline V gene. Trimming pared 0 bases from V and 8 bases from J, leaving 15 bases between. The CDR3 length is 15 residues. The CDR3 region is CASSVAPVSGDEQFF. The CDR3 DNA reads TGTGCCAGCAGCGTAGCCCCGGTCTCGGGGGATGAGCAGTTCTTC. Variable domain in full (rest from reference TRBV9 and TRBJ2-1): DSGVTQTPKHLITATGQRVTLRCSPRSGDLSVYWYQQSLDQGLQFLIQYYNGEERAKGNILERFSAQQFPDLHSELNLSSLELGDSALYFCASSVAPVSGDEQFFGPGTRLTVL.

The CDR3 loop is CASSFDRVNTEAFF. CDR3 DNA: TGCGCCAGCAGCTTTGACAGGGTGAACACTGAAGCTTTCTTT. The chain links TRBV5-1 to TRBJ1-1; 7 positions agree with TRBD1. The CDR3 has 14 amino acids. Germline values: CDR1 SGHRS, CDR2 YFSETQ. Trimming took 2 bases from V and 0 from J; bases not matched to a gene: 1.

J is TRBJ2-1 and V is TRBV27; 9 bases match TRBD1. Germline V gives CDR1 MNHEY, CDR2 SMNVEV (reference sequence). J gave up 5 bases and V 1 base, and 6 bases lay outside the gene matches. The CDR3 covers 16 residues. The CDR3, as DNA: TGTGCCAGCAGTTTATACGGGGACAGGGCCCACAATGAGCAGTTCTTC. Protein: CASSLYGDRAHNEQFF.

J is TRBJ2-7 and V is TRBV10-3; D is uncertain. Looked up from germline, CDR1 is ENHRY and CDR2 is SYGVKD. V was pared by 0 bases and J by 0 bases, with 6 bases between. This CDR3 contains 14 residues. The CDR3 protein is CAISESTLSYEQYF. DNA for the CDR3: TGTGCCATCAGTGAGTCGACACTCTCCTACGAGCAGTACTTC.

The rearrangement uses TRBV27 and TRBJ2-7, with D perhaps matching TRBD1 or TRBD2 (5 bases each). The CDR3 consists of 15 residues. The V gene lost 2 bases and the J gene lost 9 bases, with 20 bases spanning the gap. Germline lookup yields CDR1 MNHEY and CDR2 SMNVEV (reference sequence). CDR3 sequence: CASSLIPGRLSRQYF. As DNA, the CDR3 is TGTGCCAGCAGTTTAATTCCGGGACGCTTAAGTCGGCAGTACTTC.

For the CDR3, the DNA is TGTGCCTGGACCCGGGGCGGGAACACTGAAGCTTTCTTT. Its protein is CAWTRGGNTEAFF. The chain is built from TRBV30 and TRBJ1-1; a weak D match, TRBD1 (5 bases). V dropped 4 bases and J dropped 1 base, with 10 bases sitting between them. The germline gives CDR1 GTSNPN, CDR2 SVGIG (reference sequence). The length of the CDR3 is 13 residues.